This TCR beta chain was captured by sequencing in a study of cytomegalovirus exposure and HLA in healthy donors. Assay: immunoSEQ multiplex PCR; the TCRdb copy retains only in-frame clones and omits some. The sample consists of under 300,000 clones, roughly 85% of them appearing once. From germline, CDR1 is KGHSH and CDR2 LQKENI. The CDR3 totals 14 residues. Trimming removed 4 bases from V and 4 bases from J; junction bases left unmatched: 2. V is TRBV18 and J is TRBJ1-5; 9 bases are a match to TRBD1. The origin of this receptor is a woman aged 18-29 years in good health and CMV-seronegative. Source material: PBMCs. CDR3 nucleotides: TGTGCCAGCTCACAAGGGACAGGGAATCAGCCCCAGCATTTT. This encodes CASSQGTGNQPQHF.